This record covers a single TCR beta chain. These data originate in a study of blood T cell repertoires in COVID-19. Background on the study: PBMCs, B-cell-depleted T cells, or T cells were the source of the cDNA or gDNA that made up the material.

Trimming took 7 bases from V and 3 from J, leaving 18 bases between them. The CDR3 has 15 amino acids. Germline loops: CDR1 MNHEY, CDR2 SVGEGT. Measured with immunoSEQ multiplex PCR; TCRdb has only the in-frame clones, and not every one. Of about 120,000 clones listed, under 85% were seen once; the top ten hold over 9.5%. This receptor was obtained from a man in his 60s with acute or convalescent COVID-19. The V gene is TRBV6-2 or TRBV6-3, the J gene TRBJ1-1; possibly TRBD1 for D (5 bases). Sample: peripheral blood. The CDR3 loop reads CASTPRIFRDTEAFF. The CDR3 DNA follows: TGTGCCAGCACCCCGCGGATCTTCAGGGACACTGAAGCTTTCTTT.